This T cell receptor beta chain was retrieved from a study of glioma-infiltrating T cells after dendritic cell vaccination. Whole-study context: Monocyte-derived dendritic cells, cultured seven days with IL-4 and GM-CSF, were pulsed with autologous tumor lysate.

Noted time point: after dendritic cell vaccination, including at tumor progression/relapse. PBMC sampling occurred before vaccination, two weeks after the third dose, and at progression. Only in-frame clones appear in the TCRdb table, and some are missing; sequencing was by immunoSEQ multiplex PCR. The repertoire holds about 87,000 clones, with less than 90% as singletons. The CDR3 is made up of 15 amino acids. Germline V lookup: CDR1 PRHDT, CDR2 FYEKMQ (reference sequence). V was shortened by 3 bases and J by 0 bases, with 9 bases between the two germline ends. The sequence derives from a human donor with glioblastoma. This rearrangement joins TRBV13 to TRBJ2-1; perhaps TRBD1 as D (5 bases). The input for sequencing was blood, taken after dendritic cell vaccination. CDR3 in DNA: TGTGCCAGCAGCTTTCGACAGAGCTCCTACAATGAGCAGTTCTTC. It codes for CASSFRQSSYNEQFF.